The 5 T cell receptor beta chains below were found in one sample sequenced in a study of blood T cell repertoires in COVID-19. Some clones are missing from TCRdb's copy, which holds only in-frame ones; the method was immunoSEQ multiplex PCR. The repertoire has about 17,000 clones, about 85% of them found once; the top ten carry 15% to 20%. Sequencing input: peripheral blood. These TCRs come from a man in his fifties or sixties with active COVID-19.

This sequence joins TRBV7-6 and TRBJ1-2; 9 bases agree with TRBD1. Germline CDR1 SGHVS, CDR2 FNYEAQ. This CDR3 is built from 15 residues. V shed 4 bases and J 2 bases; nucleotides not matched to a gene: 5. CDR3 in amino acids: CASSSGQGRNYGYTF. The CDR3 bases are TGTGCCAGCAGCTCAGGACAGGGGAGAAACTATGGCTACACCTTC. Combining the CDR3 with reference TRBV7-6 and TRBJ1-2 gives the whole variable domain GAGVSQSPRYKVTKRGQDVALRCDPISGHVSLYWYRQALGQGPEFLTYFNYEAQQDKSGLPNDRFSAERPEGSISTLTIQRTEQRDSAMYRCASSSGQGRNYGYTFGSGTRLTVV.

The chain has TRBV5-6 and TRBJ2-1; maybe TRBD2 (5 bases). This CDR3 is 14 amino acids long. Germline-derived CDR1 and CDR2 are SGHDT and YYEEEE. V gave up 3 bases and J gave up 9 bases, with 16 bases separating them. The CDR3 region is CASSSGLNSIEQFF. The DNA of the CDR3 is TGTGCCAGCAGCTCAGGACTCAATTCAATTGAGCAGTTCTTC.

V is TRBV29-1 and J is TRBJ2-7; 7 nucleotides line up with TRBD1. Germline V gene data show CDR1 as SQVTM and CDR2 as ANQGSEA. The junction had 5 bases not matched to a gene; V was cut back by 3 bases and J by 3 bases. The CDR3 runs to 13 residues. The CDR3 nucleotides are TGCAGCGTTGAGGGGACAGATTACTACGAGCAGTACTTC. It is translated as CSVEGTDYYEQYF.

J is TRBJ2-2 and V is TRBV9; perhaps TRBD2 as D (8 bases). Germline V gives CDR1 SGDLS, CDR2 YYNGEE. This CDR3 contains 16 residues. V lost 0 bases and J lost 3, with 12 bases in between. The CDR3 here is CASSVGSGTDTGELFF. CDR3 sequence (DNA): TGTGCCAGCAGCGTAGGTAGCGGGACAGACACCGGGGAGCTGTTTTTT.

The V call is TRBV4-3, the J call TRBJ1-4; weak D call: TRBD1 (5 bases). Germline V gives CDR1 LGHNA, CDR2 YSLEER. V was shortened by 0 bases and J by 10 bases, with 15 bases between the two germline ends. CDR3 length: 15 residues. The CDR3 bases are TGCGCCAGCAGCCAAGATCGGCAGGCCGGGGGAAAACTGTTTTTT. It specifies CASSQDRQAGGKLFF.